Below, 28 T cell receptor beta chains from the same sample are listed, as sequenced in a study of blood T cell repertoires in COVID-19. Method: immunoSEQ multiplex PCR; TCRdb's copy keeps in-frame clones and lacks some. The sample consists of 200,000 to 250,000 clones, around 84% of them appearing once. Sequenced sample: peripheral blood. These receptors were obtained from a woman over 75 with active or convalescent COVID-19.

The V call is TRBV7-2, the J call TRBJ2-7; D unclear. Trimming took off 1 base at V and 3 bases at J, with 7 bases between the two ends. The CDR3 contains 13 residues. In germline, CDR1 is SGHTA, CDR2 FQGNSA. Here the CDR3 reads CASSLGRVYEQYF. The CDR3 bases are TGTGCCAGCAGCTTAGGTCGGGTCTACGAGCAGTACTTC. Complete variable domain (other parts from reference TRBV7-2 and TRBJ2-7): GAGVSQSPSNKVTEKGKDVELRCDPISGHTALYWYRQSLGQGLEFLIYFQGNSAPDKSGLPSDRFSAERTGGSVSTLTIQRTQQEDSAVYLCASSLGRVYEQYFGPGTRLTVT.

The chain links TRBV30 to TRBJ2-7, with a weak D call TRBD2 (5 bases). Trimming pared 3 bases from V and 2 bases from J, leaving 8 bases between. The CDR3 consists of 12 residues. The germline gives CDR1 GTSNPN, CDR2 SVGIG (reference sequence). CDR3 sequence: CAWSGKTYEQYF. CDR3 DNA sequence: TGTGCCTGGAGCGGGAAAACCTACGAGCAGTACTTC.

This chain uses TRBV7-8 with TRBJ2-2, with D tentatively TRBD1 (6 bases). Per germline, CDR1 SGHVS and CDR2 FQNEAQ. This CDR3 is 13 amino acids long. The ends were cut back, 5 bases at V and 5 bases at J, with 9 bases in the middle. CDR3 nucleotides: TGTGCCAGCAGCAACAGGGAAACCGGGGAGCTGTTTTTT. Protein: CASSNRETGELFF.

V gene TRBV6-5 combines with J gene TRBJ1-4, with D possibly TRBD1 on 6 matching bases. Germline CDR1 and CDR2: MNHEY and SVGAGI. The CDR3 runs to 16 residues. V was trimmed by 2 bases and J by 7 bases, leaving 17 bases between them. CDR3 sequence reads: CASSYRGGGLFEKLFF. As DNA, the CDR3 is TGTGCCAGCAGTTACAGGGGCGGGGGCCTATTTGAAAAACTGTTTTTT.

This rearrangement joins TRBV3-1 (or the pseudogene TRBV3-2) to TRBJ2-2; D perhaps matches TRBD2 (6 bases). The CDR3 totals 15 residues. The germline gives CDR1 LGHDT, CDR2 YNNKEL (reference sequence). Trimming took off 4 bases at V and 1 base at J, with 10 bases between the two ends. CDR3 sequence (DNA): TGTGCCAGCAGCCCCCGGGACTGGAACACCGGGGAGCTGTTTTTT. Protein: CASSPRDWNTGELFF.

V is TRBV6-6 and J is TRBJ1-1, with D perhaps TRBD1 (6 bases). Looked up from germline, CDR1 is MNHNY and CDR2 is SVGAGI (reference sequence). Trimming stripped 0 bases from V and 1 base from J, with 12 bases between. The CDR3 extends over 16 amino acids. In DNA form, the CDR3 reads TGTGCCAGCAGTTACTCCCCAGGGGCGAAGAACACTGAAGCTTTCTTT. Translating it yields CASSYSPGAKNTEAFF.

The chain recombines TRBV5-5 with TRBJ2-7, with TRBD2 identical over 13 bases. CDR1 and CDR2 (germline): SGHKS, YYEKEE (reference sequence). The trim removed 3 bases at V and 4 bases at J, leaving 7 bases unmatched. The CDR3 has 16 residues. In DNA, the CDR3 is TGTGCCAGCAGCTGGGAACCGGGACTAGCGGGGTACGAGCAGTACTTC. Residues: CASSWEPGLAGYEQYF.

The chain is built from TRBV30 and TRBJ2-1; tentative D call: TRBD2 (6 bases). V lost 0 bases and J lost 5, with 17 bases in between. The CDR3 is made up of 16 amino acids. Germline V gene data show CDR1 as GTSNPN and CDR2 as SVGIG (reference sequence). CDR3 nucleotide sequence: TGTGCCTGGAGTGTACTTGGAGGGGTTGATCACAATGAGCAGTTCTTC. It translates to CAWSVLGGVDHNEQFF.

The rearrangement uses TRBV30 and TRBJ2-1, with 10 positions matching TRBD2. Losses at the gene ends were 0 bases for V and 9 bases for J; bases not matched to a gene: 5. CDR1 is GTSNPN and CDR2 is SVGIG in the germline V gene (reference sequence). The CDR3 extends over 14 amino acids. The CDR3 loop is CAWSVLAGVGEQFF. DNA for the CDR3: TGTGCCTGGAGTGTCCTAGCGGGAGTGGGTGAGCAGTTCTTC.

The chain couples TRBV2 to TRBJ1-3; 10 nucleotides align to TRBD1. Germline V gene lookup returns CDR1 SNHLY and CDR2 FYNNEI. The CDR3 covers 14 residues. The junction had 3 bases not matched to a gene; V was cut back by 8 bases and J by 2 bases. As DNA, the CDR3 is TGTGCCAGCTTAGGGACAGGGGCTGGAAACACCATATATTTT. This codes for CASLGTGAGNTIYF.

The chain recombines TRBV28 with TRBJ1-5, with 7 nucleotides matching TRBD1. Looked up from germline, CDR1 is MDHEN and CDR2 is SYDVKM. After removal of 7 bases from V and 7 bases from J, the junction contained 7 bases not matched to a gene. The CDR3 extends over 13 amino acids. The CDR3 DNA is TGTGCCAGCAAGACAGGGTTTTGGCAGCCCCAGCATTTT. Translation: CASKTGFWQPQHF.

V and J are TRBV11-2 and TRBJ1-1, with 9 bases matching TRBD1. The germline CDR1 and CDR2 sequences are SGHAT and FQNNGV. The junction had 7 bases not matched to a gene; V was cut back by 1 base and J by 4 bases. The CDR3 length is 16 residues. The CDR3 DNA follows: TGTGCCAGCAGCTTAGGTAGGGACAGGGTTGGCACTGAAGCTTTCTTT. Amino acids: CASSLGRDRVGTEAFF.

This clone was picked up one time. The V call is TRBV7-9, the J call TRBJ2-3; possible D gene TRBD1, 5 bases. V was clipped by 5 bases and J by 6 bases, with 9 bases between them. Germline V gene lookup returns CDR1 SEHNR and CDR2 FQNEAQ (reference sequence). The CDR3 sequence is 12 residues long. CDR3 in DNA: TGTGCCAGCAGCGGCAGGGCTGATACGCAGTATTTT. Amino acid sequence: CASSGRADTQYF. The whole variable domain, filled in from reference TRBV7-9 and TRBJ2-3, reads DTGVSQNPRHKITKRGQNVTFRCDPISEHNRLYWYRQTLGQGPEFLTYFQNEAQLEKSRLLSDRFSAERPKGSFSTLEIQRTEQGDSAMYLCASSGRADTQYFGPGTRLTVL.

The chain employs TRBV10-3 and TRBJ1-6; 8 nucleotides line up with TRBD1. Germline trimming cut 10 bases from V and 6 bases from J; bases unmatched to any gene: 14. Germline V gene sequence: CDR1 ENHRY, CDR2 SYGVKD. This CDR3 region has 16 residues. In nucleotides, the CDR3 is TGTGCCACCGCTAGGCAGGGGGCAGCAAGTAATTCACCCCTCCACTTT. This sequence encodes CATARQGAASNSPLHF.

The V call is TRBV18, the J call TRBJ1-1; D perhaps matches TRBD1 (5 bases). The germline CDR1 and CDR2 sequences are KGHSH and LQKENI. V lost 3 bases and J lost 1, with 12 bases in between. The CDR3 sequence is 15 residues long. CDR3 sequence: CASSPIGAANTEAFF. CDR3 DNA sequence: TGTGCCAGCTCACCTATTGGGGCGGCGAACACTGAAGCTTTCTTT.

V gene TRBV30 combines with J gene TRBJ2-6; unclear D gene. CDR3 size: 12 residues. The germline gives CDR1 GTSNPN, CDR2 SVGIG (reference sequence). Trimming removed 4 bases at V and 3 bases at J, with 4 bases between. The CDR3 bases are TGTGCCTGGACAGGTGGGGCCAACGTCCTGACTTTC. It codes for CAWTGGANVLTF. The entire variable domain, with the rest obtained from reference TRBV30 and TRBJ2-6, is as follows: SQTIHQWPATLVQPVGSPLSLECTVEGTSNPNLYWYRQAAGRGLQLLFYSVGIGQISSEVPQNLSASRPQDRQFILSSKKLLLSDSGFYLCAWTGGANVLTFGAGSRLTVL.

This sequence joins TRBV28 and TRBJ2-5, with TRBD1 matching 10 bases. V trimming: 6 bases; J trimming: 2 bases; junction bases outside the gene matches: 9. Germline CDR1 is MDHEN and CDR2 is SYDVKM. This CDR3 region has 16 residues. This CDR3 reads CASRATGGAGQETQYF. CDR3 coding DNA: TGTGCCAGCAGAGCGACAGGGGGCGCGGGGCAAGAGACCCAGTACTTC.

The chain uses TRBV29-1 and TRBJ2-3, with D uncertain. The CDR3 sequence is 12 residues long. V dropped 4 bases and J dropped 2 bases, with 7 bases sitting between them. CDR1 is SQVTM, CDR2 ANQGSEA, per germline. CDR3 nucleotide sequence: TGCAGCGTTGGGCACCTCACAGATACGCAGTATTTT. It codes for CSVGHLTDTQYF.

The chain couples TRBV7-3 to TRBJ2-3; 8 bases are shared with TRBD1. V lost 5 bases and J lost 3; bases outside the gene matches: 7. Looked up from germline, CDR1 is SGHTA and CDR2 is FQGTGA. The CDR3 loop spans 15 amino acids. The CDR3 here is CASSPNNRGTDTQYF. The CDR3 DNA is TGTGCCAGCAGCCCCAACAACAGGGGGACAGATACGCAGTATTTT.

The J gene is TRBJ2-2, the V gene TRBV11-2; TRBD1 matches at 7 bases. From germline, CDR1 is SGHAT and CDR2 FQNNGV. With 2 bases clipped from V and 3 bases from J, the junction kept 3 bases outside the gene matches. The CDR3 sequence is 15 residues long. CDR3 in amino acids: CASSLRTGDTGELFF. CDR3 bases: TGTGCCAGCAGCTTAAGGACAGGAGACACCGGGGAGCTGTTTTTT. Full variable domain (remainder filled in from reference TRBV11-2 and TRBJ2-2): EAGVAQSPRYKIIEKRQSVAFWCNPISGHATLYWYQQILGQGPKLLIQFQNNGVVDDSQLPKDRFSAERLKGVDSTLKIQPAKLEDSAVYLCASSLRTGDTGELFFGEGSRLTVL.

V is TRBV19 and J is TRBJ2-3; TRBD2 matches 7 bases. Germline loops: CDR1 LNHDA, CDR2 SQIVND (reference sequence). J lost 2 bases, V lost 10 bases, and 9 bases had no gene match. This CDR3 spans 14 amino acids. CDR3 loop: CATTGRGDTDTQYF. DNA for the CDR3: TGTGCCACCACGGGTCGGGGGGACACAGATACGCAGTATTTT.

The chain recombines TRBV11-3 with TRBJ2-5; 9 nucleotides line up with TRBD2. The length of the CDR3 is 20 residues. The V and J ends lost 5 bases and 0 bases, in that order; junction bases with no gene match: 19. CDR1 SGHNT and CDR2 YENEEA come from the germline V gene. The CDR3 protein is CASSLTIGTSPREYQETQYF. As DNA, the CDR3 is TGTGCCAGCAGCCTTACTATTGGGACTAGCCCAAGAGAGTACCAAGAGACCCAGTACTTC.

The CDR3 sequence is CASSLDGDYGYTF. The CDR3 DNA sequence: TGTGCCAGCAGCTTAGATGGAGACTATGGCTACACCTTC. The gene calls are TRBV11-3 and TRBJ1-2; D ambiguous. The germline V gene has CDR1 SGHNT and CDR2 YENEEA. V was clipped by 0 bases and J by 3 bases, with 5 bases between them. This CDR3 spans 13 amino acids.

J is TRBJ2-7 and V is TRBV28; tentatively, D is TRBD1 (6 bases). V dropped 6 bases and J dropped 5 bases, with 26 bases sitting between them. CDR3 size: 17 residues. Germline V CDR1 and CDR2: MDHEN, SYDVKM. CDR3 sequence (DNA): TGTGCCAGCAGCCGAAACCCCGGGACACGTCAGGTAAACGAGCAGTACTTC. The encoded protein is CASSRNPGTRQVNEQYF.

The rearrangement uses TRBV6-5 and TRBJ1-2; no clear D gene. Germline loops: CDR1 MNHEY, CDR2 SVGAGI. The ends were cut back, 6 bases at V and 6 bases at J, with 14 bases in the middle. CDR3 length: 13 amino acids. The CDR3 protein is CASRVPGSDGYTF. The CDR3 nucleotides read TGTGCCAGCAGGGTGCCGGGGAGTGATGGCTACACCTTC.

CDR3 sequence (DNA): TGTGCCAGCAGCCAAGGCACGGGGACTGCAACTAATGAAAAACTGTTTTTT. Amino acid sequence: CASSQGTGTATNEKLFF. The chain has TRBV14 and TRBJ1-4; tentative D call: TRBD1 (5 bases). Germline lookup yields CDR1 SGHDN and CDR2 FVKESK. Trimming took 1 base from V and 0 from J, leaving 12 bases between them. CDR3 size: 17 residues.

This clone was seen once. J is TRBJ2-1 and V is TRBV7-9; D is perhaps TRBD2 (6 bases). Germline V gene data show CDR1 as SEHNR and CDR2 as FQNEAQ (reference sequence). V shed 4 bases and J shed 9 bases, with 19 bases lying between them. The CDR3 length is 15 residues. CDR3 DNA: TGTGCCAGCAGCTCCAGCTGGAGGGCCGGAGGTGAGCAGTTCTTC. It codes for CASSSSWRAGGEQFF.

The chain employs TRBV27 and TRBJ2-2; 7 bases agree with TRBD2. Per germline, CDR1 MNHEY and CDR2 SMNVEV (reference sequence). The CDR3 has 15 amino acids. The V and J ends lost 6 bases and 4 bases, in that order; junction bases with no gene match: 8. Written as DNA, the CDR3 is TGTGCCAGCAGAAGGACTAGTCCATCCACCGGGGAGCTGTTTTTT. It yields the protein CASRRTSPSTGELFF.